This T cell receptor (beta chain) was sequenced during a study of T-cell reconstitution after alpha-beta-depleted transplantation in children. Germline loops: CDR1 WSHSY, CDR2 SAAADI. There are 13 residues in the CDR3. V dropped 5 bases and J dropped 3; count of bases not matched to a gene: 4. This clonotype showed up just a few times. The antigen remains unidentified. Unique molecular identifiers were incorporated when the TCRbeta library was constructed. MiXCR was run by TCRdb on the PCR reads, yielding one entry per CDR3 protein. This repertoire shows 750,000 to 950,000 distinct CDR3 sequences, 15% to 20% found once; its top ten account for approximately 4.5%. Study conclusions and caveats: Where alpha-beta T cells came from about two months after transplant was reportedly several hundred expanded graft clones.

The TCR sequence derives from a male patient younger than 18 who had a stem cell transplant for acute lymphoblastic leukemia, so the T cells may come from the graft donor. The J gene is TRBJ2-7, the V gene TRBV10-2, with 7 bases matching TRBD2. The specimen was PBMCs, mostly from graft donor cells, collected 360 days after TCRalphabeta/CD19-depleted stem cell transplant. As DNA, the CDR3 is TGCGCCAGCAGTAGGAGCGGGGTCTACGAGCAGTACTTC. Amino acids: CASSRSGVYEQYF.